The clone carrying this T cell receptor (beta chain) was seen a few times. Its antigen remains unidentified. V was pared by 7 bases and J by 7 bases, with 8 bases of the junction left unmatched. The CDR3 contains 13 residues. Germline V gives CDR1 SGHTA, CDR2 FQGNSA. The sample comes from a study of regulatory T cells in long-lasting Graves disease. Study-wide context: Persistence in Graves' disease required over 5 years of antithyroid drugs plus positive TSH receptor antibodies.

General observations from the study: The study found TRBV28, TRBJ1-2 and TRBJ2-5 favored in persistent disease.

Time point described: persistent/refractory GD, antithyroid drugs over 5 years with positive TRAb. The TCR library was made from RNA that had been extracted from PBMCs in TRIzol. Recruitment took place at an endocrinology department in Xi'an, China. For TCR beta, libraries came from iRepertoire HTBI primers and Arm-PCR of CDR3 regions. TCRdb re-analysed the multiplex PCR reads in MiXCR, keeping a single row per CDR3 protein. In the table there are around 450,000 distinct CDR3 sequences, about a fifth of which are singletons. This chain connects TRBV7-2 to TRBJ1-2; 8 bases are shared with TRBD1. Sequenced material: peripheral blood mononuclear cells (PBMCs), taken when the disease was refractory, from a patient treated with antithyroid drugs. The origin of this receptor is a female donor with Graves disease. CDR3 sequence: CASTSTGVAGYTF. The CDR3 DNA is TGTGCCAGCACCTCGACAGGGGTTGCTGGCTACACCTTC.